This TCR beta chain was found in a study of T-cell reconstitution after alpha-beta-depleted transplantation in children. Notes on the study in general: After transplant, high TCRbeta diversity at day 60 in some patients arose from surviving recipient T cells and thymic progenitors.

Germline lookup yields CDR1 MNHEY and CDR2 SVGEGT. Trimming took off 5 bases at V and 8 bases at J, with 16 bases between the two ends. The CDR3 has 15 amino acids. The TCRbeta library incorporated unique molecular identifiers. TCRdb passed the PCR reads through MiXCR, listing each CDR3 protein once. This repertoire shows 300,000 or so distinct CDR3 sequences, approximately 23% found once; its top ten account for approximately 10%. In its sample, this clonotype was seen a few times. Its antigen is undetermined. The source was PBMCs, mostly from graft donor cells, collected 180 days after TCRalphabeta/CD19-depleted stem cell transplant. The receptor comes from a male patient aged 10 to 17 who had a stem cell transplant for acute lymphoblastic leukemia, so the T cells may come from the graft donor. The rearrangement uses TRBV6-2 or TRBV6-3 and TRBJ1-6, with D hard to call. Here the CDR3 reads CASSKHRVADSPLHF. For the CDR3, the DNA is TGTGCCAGCAGTAAACACCGGGTGGCAGATTCACCCCTCCACTTT.